One T cell receptor (beta chain) is described in this entry. The data were obtained in a study of blood T cell repertoires in COVID-19. V was pared by 0 bases and J by 0 bases, with 11 bases between. The germline CDR1 and CDR2 sequences are SGHKS and YYEKEE (reference sequence). This CDR3 spans 16 amino acids. Recovery among Cohort 3 donors was established by two negative PCRs, clearance, or symptom resolution. The data were produced by immunoSEQ multiplex PCR, yet TCRdb's version contains in-frame clones alone and is incomplete. The repertoire consists of a few hundred thousand clones, with approximately 84% occurring once and the leading ten covering about 15%.

J is TRBJ2-3 and V is TRBV5-5; a weak D match, TRBD2 (6 bases). Sequencing was carried out using PBMCs or T cells enriched from blood (not recorded which). This receptor was identified in a man aged 35 to 55 who had recovered from COVID-19. The DNA of the CDR3 is TGTGCCAGCAGCTTGGGCGCGGGAATGAGCACAGATACGCAGTATTTT. This codes for CASSLGAGMSTDTQYF.